This T cell receptor beta chain was recorded in a study of blood T cell repertoires in COVID-19. Study overall: Some COVID-19 samples were acute and others convalescent; all came from the United States, Italy and Spain. The analysed material was cDNA or gDNA that came from T cells, B-cell-depleted T cells, or PBMCs.

TCRdb's copy holds only in-frame clones and misses some; the assay was immunoSEQ multiplex PCR. The table includes around 170,000 clones, roughly 85% detected once. With regard to this clone: This CDR3 is also generated by other DNA sequences in the sample.

V was trimmed by 3 bases and J by 5 bases, leaving 4 bases between them. The germline V gene encodes CDR1 MDHEN and CDR2 SYDVKM. This CDR3 is 11 amino acids long. Recruitment covered under 25 US areas and drew participants whose ages spanned roughly 18 to 100 years. Assignment of participants to cohorts was predicated upon participant-reported clinical history. The sequencing sample was made of PBMCs or T cells enriched from blood (not recorded which). This sequence originates from a woman under 30 who had recovered from COVID-19. This chain connects TRBV28 to TRBJ1-1; D unresolved. CDR3 in amino acids: CASSFRTEAFF. The DNA of the CDR3 is TGTGCCAGCAGTTTCCGTACTGAAGCTTTCTTT.